Shown below are 13 T cell receptor beta chains from a single sample sequenced in a study of T cell repertoires in cytomegalovirus infection. TCRdb reprocessed the reads with MiXCR, giving one entry per CDR3 protein. The profile shows around 750,000 distinct CDR3 sequences, 32% of them singletons. For these receptors, no antigen is known. Sample: cultured CD8+ T cells from PBMCs, taken from culture after CMV antigen stimulation. Receptors were obtained from a human donor in good health (CMV status not recorded). Some clones in this sample may be carry-over from other donors' samples.

This chain links TRBV9 with TRBJ1-2; 7 nucleotides line up with TRBD1. Losses at the gene ends were 4 bases for V and 1 base for J; bases not matched to a gene: 13. CDR1 and CDR2 from the germline V gene are SGDLS and YYNGEE. CDR3 size: 17 residues. CDR3 in amino acids: CASSSAGTDNINYGYTF. The CDR3, as DNA: TGTGCCAGCAGCTCAGCCGGGACAGACAATATTAACTATGGCTACACCTTC.

This clonotype has more than one count but fewer than ten. V and J are TRBV6-6 and TRBJ2-7; D is unresolved. Trimming shortened V by 0 bases and J by 5 bases, and 8 bases separated the two germline ends. The CDR3 is 13 residues long. The germline V gene encodes CDR1 MNHNY and CDR2 SVGAGI (reference sequence). The CDR3 is CASSYSVLHEQYV. CDR3 sequence (DNA): TGTGCCAGCAGTTACTCCGTCCTCCACGAGCAGTACGTC.

This clonotype was picked up a small number of times. The chain has TRBV7-9 and TRBJ2-5; maybe TRBD1 (5 bases). The CDR3 sequence is 14 residues long. Trimming shortened V by 4 bases and J by 5 bases, and 14 bases separated the two germline ends. Germline values: CDR1 SEHNR, CDR2 FQNEAQ (reference sequence). The CDR3 protein is CASSSPQGWETQYF. CDR3 nucleotides: TGTGCCAGCAGCTCACCTCAGGGTTGGGAGACCCAGTACTTC.

This chain connects TRBV10-2 to TRBJ2-7; a weak D match, TRBD1 (6 bases). The CDR3 runs 14 residues. The germline V and J ends were trimmed by 0 bases and 3 bases, with 9 bases remaining between them. From germline, CDR1 is WSHSY and CDR2 SAAADI. The DNA of the CDR3 is TGCGCCAGCAGTGAGTCCAACAGGGACTACGAGCAGTACTTC. It codes for CASSESNRDYEQYF.

This clonotype was picked up many times. The rearrangement links TRBV6-1 to TRBJ2-3, with TRBD1 identical over 7 bases. The junction had 13 bases not matched to a gene; V was cut back by 10 bases and J by 3 bases. Looked up from germline, CDR1 is MNHNS and CDR2 is SASEGT. The CDR3 runs to 15 residues. CDR3 in DNA: TGTGCCATTCAATTATGGGACAGCCAGACAGATACGCAGTATTTT. This sequence encodes CAIQLWDSQTDTQYF.

This clonotype occurred a few times. CDR3 sequence reads: CASSYSRRSDGYTF. The CDR3 bases are TGTGCCAGCAGTTACTCGCGGAGGTCCGATGGCTACACCTTC. This chain links TRBV6-5 with TRBJ1-2, with D unresolved. V dropped 0 bases and J dropped 6 bases, with 11 bases sitting between them. The CDR3 covers 14 residues. The V gene's germline CDR1 is MNHEY and CDR2 SVGAGI.

The chain carries TRBV10-1 and TRBJ2-1; TRBD2 aligns across 9 bases. The CDR3 has 13 residues. Looked up from germline, CDR1 is WNHNN and CDR2 is SYGVQD (reference sequence). V lost 8 bases and J lost 9; bases outside the gene matches: 8. As DNA, the CDR3 is TGCGCCAGCTGGGGCGGGGGGGCCGGTGAGCAGTTCTTC. This encodes CASWGGGAGEQFF.

Only a few counts were recorded for this clonotype. This rearrangement joins TRBV2 to TRBJ2-3; TRBD1 aligns across 7 bases. This CDR3 has 12 residues. Trimming removed 10 bases from V and 4 bases from J; junction bases left unmatched: 5. Germline V gene lookup returns CDR1 SNHLY and CDR2 FYNNEI. CDR3 in DNA: TGTGCCACCCAAGGGGGCGCAGATACGCAGTATTTT. It yields the protein CATQGGADTQYF.

This clonotype was seen a few times. The rearrangement uses TRBV29-1 and TRBJ1-2; TRBD1 aligns across 10 bases. This CDR3 has 13 amino acids. Trimming cost V 5 bases and J 3 bases; bases outside gene matches: 3. CDR1 and CDR2 (germline): SQVTM, ANQGSEA. The CDR3 protein is CSVTGTGDYGYTF. The CDR3 bases are TGCAGCGTTACCGGGACAGGGGACTATGGCTACACCTTC.

This clonotype appeared a few times. The genes are TRBV20-1 and TRBJ2-7, with 11 bases aligning to TRBD1. Germline CDR1 reads DFQATT; CDR2 reads SNEGSKA (reference sequence). The CDR3 totals 13 residues. DNA of the CDR3: TGCACCGCGCAGGGACAGGGGGCCTACGAGCAGTACGTC. Residues: CTAQGQGAYEQYV.

As to this clonotype: This may stem from a read error, because a much larger clone lies one nucleotide away. This chain links TRBV7-6 with TRBJ2-1, with TRBD2 matching over 7 bases. Germline V gives CDR1 SGHVS, CDR2 FNYEAQ. The CDR3 contains 16 residues. CDR3 loop: CGSSPNGGSSYNEQFF. CDR3 nucleotide sequence: TGTGGCAGCAGCCCCAACGGGGGGAGCTCCTACAATGAGCAGTTCTTC. The whole variable domain, remainder taken from reference TRBV7-6 and TRBJ2-1, is GAGVSQSPRYKVTKRGQDVALRCDPISGHVSLYWYRQALGQGPEFLTYFNYEAQQDKSGLPNDRFSAERPEGSISTLTIQRTEQRDSAMYRCGSSPNGGSSYNEQFFGPGTRLTVL.

The chain uses TRBV20-1 and TRBJ2-1, with D possibly being TRBD1 (5 bases). CDR3 length: 15 residues. V gave up 6 bases and J gave up 3 bases, with 18 bases separating them. Germline assignment: CDR1 DFQATT and CDR2 SNEGSKA (reference sequence). The CDR3 coding sequence is TGCAGTGCGGACCCAGGGCAGGAGTTCTACAATGAGCAGTTCTTC. Protein: CSADPGQEFYNEQFF.

Only one count was recorded for this clonotype. The rearrangement joins TRBV20-1 to TRBJ2-1; the D is unclear. Germline CDR1 is DFQATT and CDR2 is SNEGSKA (reference sequence). The CDR3 is 15 amino acids. V was shortened by 4 bases and J by 0 bases, with 13 bases between the two germline ends. The CDR3 loop reads CSAIRSLSSYNEQFF. Here the CDR3 DNA reads TGCAGTGCTATCCGGAGCTTGAGCTCCTACAATGAGCAGTTCTTC.